The sequence of this TCR beta chain was determined in a study of blood T cell repertoires in COVID-19. Across the study: Researchers got acute and convalescent COVID-19 samples from the United States, Italy and Spain. T cells, B-cell-depleted T cells, or PBMCs provided the cDNA or gDNA that served as material.

The J segment lost 5 bases and the V segment lost 6 bases, leaving 7 bases of the junction unmatched. This CDR3 region has 14 residues. Germline V CDR1 and CDR2: ENHRY, SYGVKD. Participants had their cohort set by participant-reported clinical history. Produced via immunoSEQ multiplex PCR; TCRdb's table is partial and in-frame only. The sample comprises under 250,000 clones, approximately 88% of which are singletons, and just over 2.5% rests with the top ten. The sample comprised PBMCs or T cells enriched from blood (not recorded which). The source of this sequence is a woman aged 25 to 39 with acute COVID-19. This chain joins TRBV10-3 and TRBJ1-1, with 9 bases that match TRBD1. CDR3 protein: CAISAGTGRTEAFF. The CDR3 nucleotides read TGTGCCATCAGCGCCGGGACAGGGAGAACTGAAGCTTTCTTT.